The 9 T cell receptor beta chains reported below all come from one sample, sequenced in a study of T-cell memory formation after mild COVID-19. TCRdb redid the calling of the 5' RACE reads with MiXCR, one entry per CDR3 protein. The sample has about 620,000 distinct CDR3 sequences, about 20% seen once. Sequenced: PBMCs or a T cell subset sorted from them (not recorded which). The receptors shown here come from an adult woman who had mild COVID-19 (a few samples of this study predate the infection). Cell type and time point are not known.

The CDR3 reads CASSEVNVPYEQYF. DNA for the CDR3: TGTGCCAGCAGTGAAGTGAACGTGCCCTACGAGCAGTACTTC. This rearrangement joins TRBV6-1 to TRBJ2-7; D is ambiguous. V dropped 1 base and J dropped 2 bases, with 9 bases sitting between them. The CDR3 spans 14 residues. CDR1 MNHNS and CDR2 SASEGT come from the germline V gene.

This clonotype was seen ten or more times. The chain carries TRBV12-3 or TRBV12-4 and TRBJ2-5, with D tentatively TRBD2 (7 bases). Between the trimmed V and J ends, which lost 3 bases and 4 bases, there was a span of 12 bases. This CDR3 spans 14 amino acids. In DNA, the CDR3 is TGTGCCAGCAGTTTTGGGGGGGCCACAGAGACCCAGTACTTC. Protein: CASSFGGATETQYF.

This clonotype was counted between two and nine times. This sequence joins TRBV9 and TRBJ2-2, with D perhaps matching TRBD1 (5 bases). The V gene lost 3 bases and the J gene lost 4 bases, with 10 bases spanning the gap. The CDR3 length is 14 residues. The germline V gene has CDR1 SGDLS and CDR2 YYNGEE. CDR3 bases: TGTGCCAGCAGCGGGGGCTGGGGCACCGGGGAGCTGTTTTTT. Amino acid sequence: CASSGGWGTGELFF.

V gene TRBV5-4 combines with J gene TRBJ2-7; 11 bases match TRBD2. The CDR3 contains 15 residues. V shed 3 bases, J shed 3 bases, and the junction held 5 bases outside the gene matches. Per germline, CDR1 SGHNT and CDR2 YYREEE (reference sequence). The CDR3 DNA reads TGTGCCAGCAGCTCACAGACTAGCGGGATCTACGAGCAGTACTTC. Its translation: CASSSQTSGIYEQYF.

This clonotype was detected a few times. The chain carries TRBV20-1 and TRBJ1-2, with TRBD1 as a possible D gene (6 bases). CDR3 length: 12 residues. V gave up 1 base and J gave up 7 bases, with 10 bases separating them. Germline CDR1 DFQATT, CDR2 SNEGSKA (reference sequence). The CDR3 nucleotides are TGCAGTGCTAGAGGACAGGCCCCTGGCTACACCTTC. This gives the protein CSARGQAPGYTF.

This clonotype has a handful of counts. The chain employs TRBV19 and TRBJ2-3; D possibly corresponds to TRBD1 (6 bases). Germline V lookup: CDR1 LNHDA, CDR2 SQIVND (reference sequence). V dropped 9 bases and J dropped 4 bases, with 11 bases sitting between them. This CDR3 comprises 12 residues. The CDR3 protein is CASRQAPDTQYF. Written as DNA, the CDR3 is TGTGCCAGCCGACAGGCCCCAGATACGCAGTATTTT.

This clonotype was picked up a small number of times. The chain combines TRBV6-4 with TRBJ2-4, with D tentatively TRBD2 (6 bases). Germline assignment: CDR1 MRHNA and CDR2 SNTAGT. V gave up 6 bases and J gave up 9 bases, with 15 bases separating them. This CDR3 region has 13 residues. The CDR3 region has the DNA TGTGCCAGCAGGATCAGACTAGGTCTCATTCAGTACTTC. Its protein product is CASRIRLGLIQYF.

The chain recombines TRBV10-3 with TRBJ1-3; D is uncertain. This CDR3 contains 13 residues. The V gene lost 8 bases and the J gene lost 0 bases, with 8 bases spanning the gap. Germline V gene data show CDR1 as ENHRY and CDR2 as SYGVKD. This CDR3 reads CAIEPSSGNTIYF. In nucleotides, the CDR3 is TGTGCCATCGAACCGAGCTCTGGAAACACCATATATTTT.

V usage is TRBV19 and J usage is TRBJ2-7, with 10 positions matching TRBD2. Germline CDR1 reads LNHDA; CDR2 reads SQIVND (reference sequence). The CDR3 length is 17 residues. V dropped 6 bases and J dropped 3; count of bases not matched to a gene: 14. The CDR3 spells CASSFTAGGPLVYEQYF. The DNA of the CDR3 is TGTGCCAGTAGCTTTACAGCGGGGGGGCCCTTGGTCTACGAGCAGTACTTC.